Sequencing of this T cell receptor beta chain was carried out in a study of blood T cell repertoires in COVID-19. This table comes from immunoSEQ multiplex PCR, and its TCRdb copy is limited to in-frame clones, with some not included. This table has around 310,000 clones, 90% appearing once. Sequenced input: peripheral blood. The sequence was obtained from a woman under 40 with COVID-19, enrolled during active disease.

The CDR3 region is CASSPDRGALNSPLHF. DNA for the CDR3: TGTGCCAGCAGCCCGGACAGAGGGGCCTTAAATTCACCCCTCCACTTT. The chain carries TRBV3-1 (or the pseudogene TRBV3-2) and TRBJ1-6; possibly TRBD1 for D (6 bases). Germline V gene lookup returns CDR1 LGHDT and CDR2 YNNKEL (reference sequence). This CDR3 spans 16 amino acids. The V end lost 4 bases, the J end lost 7 bases, and 17 bases lay between the germline ends.